Each of the 32 T cell receptor beta chains below was sequenced from the same sample in a study of T cell clonotyping in hematopoietic cell transplantation (dated by TCRdb to about 2021). Taken with the paper, the label for time point translates to: recipient sample about 28 days before transplant, after cytoreduction. Library generation was performed with the immunoSEQ multiplex PCR assay. Imported from immuneACCESS, the table was reduced by TCRdb to in-frame sequences with V and J called. These copies leave out some clones; in studies compared against another copy, an unresolved V gene accounts for under half, and the cause of the remainder is not known. The table for this sample lists over 45,000 clones; 80% to 90% of them were counted only once. Together, the top ten hold 4.5% to 6.5% of the sample. This material consisted of peripheral blood mononuclear cells, taken before stem cell transplant. These receptors originate from a man in his sixties with biphenotypic leukemia. Some clones in this sample may be carry-over from other donors' samples.

There are a few counts of this clone. This chain links TRBV5-1 with TRBJ2-3; possibly TRBD1 for D (5 bases). CDR1 SGHRS and CDR2 YFSETQ come from the germline V gene. The V and J ends lost 4 bases and 1 base respectively, with 16 bases between them. The CDR3 runs 16 residues. The chain's CDR3 is CASSPEPGRGTDTQYF. DNA for the CDR3: TGCGCCAGCAGCCCGGAACCGGGCAGGGGCACAGATACGCAGTATTTT.

The genes are TRBV23-1 and TRBJ2-2; tentatively, D is TRBD1 (6 bases). TRBV23-1 is annotated as an ORF whose role is uncertain. This CDR3 has 20 residues. Trimming took off 0 bases at V and 1 base at J, with 21 bases between the two ends. As DNA, the CDR3 is TGCGCCAGCAGTCAATCGATCAGGGGCACCCCTGGGGGGAACACCGGGGAGCTGTTTTTT. This encodes CASSQSIRGTPGGNTGELFF.

The chain uses TRBV11-2 and TRBJ2-2, with 10 bases lining up with TRBD2. J was trimmed by 4 bases and V by 5 bases; bases with no gene match: 4. Germline CDR1 and CDR2: SGHAT and FQNNGV. This CDR3 has 15 residues. This CDR3 reads CASSPSGSVTGELFF. CDR3 DNA: TGTGCCAGCAGCCCTAGCGGGAGCGTCACCGGGGAGCTGTTTTTT.

This CDR3 reads CASSWPGAGGGSEQYF. For the CDR3, the DNA is TGTGCCAGCAGCTGGCCGGGGGCAGGGGGCGGTTCCGAGCAGTACTTC. The J gene is TRBJ2-7, the V gene TRBV5-4, with TRBD1 identical over 8 bases. CDR3 length equals 16 residues. V dropped 3 bases and J dropped 6; count of bases not matched to a gene: 14. The germline CDR1 and CDR2 sequences are SGHNT and YYREEE (reference sequence).

The chain is built from TRBV10-3 and TRBJ2-7; no reliable D call. This CDR3 is built from 12 residues. Trimming cost V 4 bases and J 8 bases, with 12 bases left between them. Looked up from germline, CDR1 is ENHRY and CDR2 is SYGVKD. CDR3 DNA sequence: TGTGCCATCAGTGCAGCCCCAGGACAGCAGTACTTC. This codes for CAISAAPGQQYF.

Note on this clone: The germline gene is not matched at one end of the junction; a read error may be the cause. The V gene is TRBV7-7, the J gene TRBJ1-1, with TRBD1 identical over 7 bases. The CDR3 contains 16 residues. The germline CDR1 and CDR2 sequences are SSHAT and FNYEAQ (reference sequence). CDR3: CASSPWTGLLGTEAFF. In DNA, the CDR3 is TGTGCTAGCAGCCCGTGGACAGGCCTGTTGGGCACTGAAGCTTTCTTT. Supplemented by reference TRBV7-7 and TRBJ1-1, the full variable domain reads GAGVSQSPRYKVTKRGQDVTLRCDPISSHATLYWYQQALGQGPEFLTYFNYEAQPDKSGLPSDRFSAERPEGSISTLTIQRTEQRDSAMYRCASSPWTGLLGTEAFFGQGTRLTVV.

This clone was observed once. The chain recombines TRBV30 with TRBJ1-5; the D gene is possibly TRBD1 (5 bases). Trimming left V 2 bases short and J 7 bases short, with 15 bases between. This CDR3 is built from 14 residues. The germline V gene encodes CDR1 GTSNPN and CDR2 SVGIG (reference sequence). This CDR3 reads CAWSRGGGRQPQHF. The DNA of the CDR3 is TGTGCCTGGAGTCGGGGGGGTGGAAGGCAGCCCCAGCATTTT.

In this sample, this clone turned up a few times. This chain connects TRBV9 to TRBJ1-1, with D unclear. This CDR3 spans 13 amino acids. The V gene lost 4 bases and the J gene lost 6 bases, with 13 bases spanning the gap. CDR1 and CDR2 (germline): SGDLS, YYNGEE. The CDR3: CASSPRGRAEAFF. Here the CDR3 DNA reads TGTGCCAGCAGCCCCCGAGGTCGAGCTGAAGCTTTCTTT.

V usage is TRBV2 and J usage is TRBJ2-3; 12 positions agree with TRBD1. V lost 7 bases, J lost 5 bases, and 10 bases stayed unmatched. The CDR3 contains 16 residues. Germline V gene sequence: CDR1 SNHLY, CDR2 FYNNEI. CDR3 amino acids: CASTPGQGASGDTQYF. The CDR3, as DNA: TGTGCCAGCACTCCGGGACAGGGGGCAAGTGGAGATACGCAGTATTTT.

V is TRBV7-2 and J is TRBJ2-7; D gene uncertain. The germline V gene has CDR1 SGHTA and CDR2 FQGNSA. Trimming stripped 5 bases from V and 6 bases from J, with 17 bases between. The CDR3 length is 14 residues. CDR3 sequence: CASSPRQAPREQYF. CDR3 DNA sequence: TGTGCCAGCAGCCCCAGGCAGGCCCCTCGCGAGCAGTACTTC.

This chain uses TRBV5-1 with TRBJ2-1; TRBD2 might be the D (6 bases). The V end was cut by 2 bases, the J end by 0 bases, with 9 bases between. Germline V gene data show CDR1 as SGHRS and CDR2 as YFSETQ. The CDR3 has 15 residues. CDR3 DNA: TGCGCCAGCAGCTTCTCGGGAGTCTCCTACAATGAGCAGTTCTTC. Translating it yields CASSFSGVSYNEQFF.

The genes are TRBV28 and TRBJ2-7, with 14 bases lining up with TRBD2. Germline lookup yields CDR1 MDHEN and CDR2 SYDVKM. CDR3 length: 17 amino acids. Trimming took 7 bases from V and 3 from J; bases not matched to a gene: 11. The CDR3 DNA reads as TGTGCCAGCACCCGGGGGCCAGGACTAGCGGGAGGCTACGAGCAGTACTTC. Translating it yields CASTRGPGLAGGYEQYF.

This chain links TRBV18 with TRBJ1-1; perhaps TRBD1 as D (5 bases). Deletions cut 3 bases from V and 3 bases from J, with 14 bases between. The CDR3 is made up of 15 amino acids. Germline V gene sequence: CDR1 KGHSH, CDR2 LQKENI. The CDR3 bases are TGTGCCAGCTCACCGTTTCAGGGTAAGGACACTGAAGCTTTCTTT. It yields the protein CASSPFQGKDTEAFF.

The genes are TRBV4-1 and TRBJ2-1; 10 positions agree with TRBD2. The CDR3 covers 16 residues. The trim removed 0 bases at V and 9 bases at J, leaving 8 bases unmatched. Looked up from germline, CDR1 is MGHRA and CDR2 is YSYEKL. CDR3: CASSQERRLAGTEQFF. In DNA form, the CDR3 reads TGCGCCAGCAGCCAAGAAAGGCGACTAGCGGGTACTGAGCAGTTCTTC.

This clone was counted a single time. The genes are TRBV11-1 and TRBJ2-7; 11 bases match TRBD2. Germline CDR1 is SGHAT and CDR2 is FQDESV (reference sequence). The CDR3 is made up of 14 amino acids. The V gene end was trimmed by 2 bases and the J gene end by 6 bases; junction bases not matched to a gene: 3. The CDR3: CASSLNLAGGEQYF. The CDR3, as DNA: TGTGCCAGCAGCTTAAATCTAGCGGGAGGCGAGCAGTACTTC. The full variable domain, with the rest looked up from reference TRBV11-1 and TRBJ2-7, is EAEVAQSPRYKITEKSQAVAFWCDPISGHATLYWYRQILGQGPELLVQFQDESVVDDSQLPKDRFSAERLKGVDSTLKIQPAELGDSAMYLCASSLNLAGGEQYFGPGTRLTVT.

V usage is TRBV19 and J usage is TRBJ1-1; no definite D call. Germline values: CDR1 LNHDA, CDR2 SQIVND (reference sequence). The CDR3 runs to 15 residues. V lost 7 bases, J lost 0 bases, and 15 bases lay in between. CDR3 in amino acids: CASKSSGRLNTEAFF. In DNA, the CDR3 is TGTGCCAGTAAGTCCTCGGGCAGATTGAACACTGAAGCTTTCTTT.

V usage is TRBV11-2 and J usage is TRBJ1-5; 7 bases fit TRBD1. Germline V gives CDR1 SGHAT, CDR2 FQNNGV. This CDR3 comprises 13 residues. V trimming: 3 bases; J trimming: 9 bases; junction bases outside the gene matches: 5. The DNA of the CDR3 is TGTGCCAGCAGCTTTGACAGGGCGCGGCCCCAGCATTTT. Translation: CASSFDRARPQHF.

The V call is TRBV19, the J call TRBJ1-2; D gene unclear. Germline V gives CDR1 LNHDA, CDR2 SQIVND (reference sequence). The CDR3 is 15 amino acids. The ends were cut back, 3 bases at V and 0 bases at J, with 11 bases in the middle. In DNA form, the CDR3 reads TGTGCCAGTAGTATCGGGGTGGAAGCTAACTATGGCTACACCTTC. It specifies CASSIGVEANYGYTF.

V is TRBV25-1 and J is TRBJ1-2; D possibly corresponds to TRBD1 (6 bases). The CDR3 runs to 13 residues. CDR1 is MGHDK, CDR2 SYGVNS, per germline. The V end was cut by 6 bases, the J end by 4 bases, with 12 bases between. The CDR3 region has the DNA TGTGCCAGCAGCGGGGGCTTGGGCTATGGCTACACCTTC. It yields the protein CASSGGLGYGYTF.

V gene TRBV25-1 combines with J gene TRBJ1-2; the match to TRBD1 covers 9 bases. The CDR3 length is 16 residues. Trimming took 4 bases from V and 0 from J; bases not matched to a gene: 6. Germline V gene data show CDR1 as MGHDK and CDR2 as SYGVNS. The CDR3 bases are TGTGCCAGCAGTGGCGGACAGGGGATAGCTAACTATGGCTACACCTTC. This codes for CASSGGQGIANYGYTF.

The gene calls are TRBV6-6 and TRBJ2-7; TRBD2 is a possible D gene (6 bases). Trimming took 0 bases from V and 6 from J, leaving 15 bases between them. CDR1 MNHNY and CDR2 SVGAGI come from the germline V gene (reference sequence). The CDR3 sequence is 15 residues long. The CDR3 here is CASSYSKVGGLEQYF. The CDR3 nucleotides are TGTGCCAGCAGTTACTCAAAGGTTGGAGGGCTCGAGCAGTACTTC.

The chain recombines TRBV28 with TRBJ2-7, with D tentatively TRBD1 (5 bases). The CDR3 spans 12 residues. The germline V gene has CDR1 MDHEN and CDR2 SYDVKM. Trimming cost V 6 bases and J 4 bases, with 10 bases left between them. The CDR3 reads CASSRQGYEQYF. The DNA for the CDR3 is TGTGCCAGCAGCCGCCAGGGATACGAGCAGTACTTC.

The CDR3 DNA sequence: TGTGCCAGCAGCCTCAACGGACAGGGAGGTAACATGAACACTGAAGCTTTCTTT. It is translated as CASSLNGQGGNMNTEAFF. V gene TRBV7-3 combines with J gene TRBJ1-1, with 8 nucleotides matching TRBD1. This CDR3 contains 18 residues. Losses at the gene ends were 5 bases for V and 0 bases for J; bases not matched to a gene: 14. Germline V gene sequence: CDR1 SGHTA, CDR2 FQGTGA.

The V call is TRBV9, the J call TRBJ1-5; weak D call: TRBD1 (6 bases). The length of the CDR3 is 14 residues. Germline V gene lookup returns CDR1 SGDLS and CDR2 YYNGEE. V lost 3 bases to trimming and J lost 6 bases, with 13 bases between them. The CDR3 nucleotides are TGTGCCAGCAGCGCTTCGACAGGTAGTCAGCCCCAGCATTTT. It encodes CASSASTGSQPQHF.

This chain links TRBV28 with TRBJ2-1; 8 nucleotides line up with TRBD1. Trimming removed 2 bases from V and 6 bases from J; junction bases left unmatched: 6. This CDR3 comprises 15 residues. The germline gives CDR1 MDHEN, CDR2 SYDVKM. The chain's CDR3 is CASSLGQGMTNEQFF. The CDR3 region has the DNA TGTGCCAGCAGTTTAGGACAGGGAATGACCAATGAGCAGTTCTTC.

The chain employs TRBV10-1 and TRBJ2-5, with 9 nucleotides matching TRBD2. Germline CDR1 and CDR2: WNHNN and SYGVQD (reference sequence). The V gene end was trimmed by 5 bases and the J gene end by 5 bases; junction bases not matched to a gene: 6. The CDR3 contains 14 residues. CDR3 loop: CASSKAGGDETQYF. Written as DNA, the CDR3 is TGCGCCAGCAGTAAAGCGGGAGGTGATGAGACCCAGTACTTC.

The chain recombines TRBV5-1 with TRBJ2-5; D remains ambiguous. CDR1 and CDR2 from the germline V gene are SGHRS and YFSETQ. V lost 1 base and J lost 4, with 8 bases in between. The CDR3 is 13 amino acids. CDR3 region: CASSLQLTETQYF. The DNA for the CDR3 is TGCGCCAGCAGCTTGCAACTAACAGAGACCCAGTACTTC.

The chain employs TRBV4-1 and TRBJ2-7; 9 bases align to TRBD2. V shed 1 base and J 2 bases; nucleotides not matched to a gene: 6. CDR1 and CDR2 from the germline V gene are MGHRA and YSYEKL. There are 16 residues in the CDR3. The CDR3 coding sequence is TGCGCCAGCAGCCAAGCTGCGGCGGGGGGGGCCTACGAGCAGTACTTC. This translates into CASSQAAAGGAYEQYF.

This clone turned up a few times. The CDR3 loop reads CASSEFSGLSSYEQYF. The CDR3, as DNA: TGTGCCAGCAGTGAATTTTCGGGACTGAGCTCCTACGAGCAGTACTTC. The rearrangement uses TRBV25-1 and TRBJ2-7; D possibly corresponds to TRBD2 (6 bases). The length of the CDR3 is 16 residues. Trimming cost V 1 base and J 0 bases, with 13 bases left between them. Germline V gene data show CDR1 as MGHDK and CDR2 as SYGVNS.

The chain joins TRBV11-2 to TRBJ2-6, with 8 bases aligning to TRBD2. Germline-derived CDR1 and CDR2 are SGHAT and FQNNGV. The CDR3 consists of 19 residues. The V and J ends lost 1 base and 1 base, in that order; junction bases with no gene match: 9. The CDR3 sequence is CASSLVPSGRLSGANVLTF. The CDR3 DNA reads TGTGCCAGCAGCTTAGTTCCTAGCGGGCGACTATCTGGGGCCAACGTCCTGACTTTC.

The J gene is TRBJ2-7, the V gene TRBV14; D unclear. CDR1 SGHDN and CDR2 FVKESK come from the germline V gene. The CDR3 covers 14 residues. V lost 4 bases, J lost 2 bases, and 12 bases lay in between. CDR3 amino acids: CASSPPKNTYEQYF. CDR3 nucleotides: TGTGCCAGCAGCCCCCCCAAAAATACCTACGAGCAGTACTTC.

The rearrangement links TRBV19 to TRBJ1-4; no reliable D call. The CDR3 consists of 12 residues. CDR1 and CDR2 from the germline V gene are LNHDA and SQIVND (reference sequence). The germline V and J ends were trimmed by 9 bases and 8 bases, with 13 bases remaining between them. CDR3 in DNA: TGTGCCAGCGCCTCCCGTGGAGAAAAACTGTTTTTT. Translating gives CASASRGEKLFF.